Below, 13 T cell receptor beta chains from the same sample are listed, as sequenced in a study of cytotoxic CD8 clonotypes in ibrutinib-treated CLL. Only in-frame clones appear in the TCRdb table, and some are missing; sequencing was by immunoSEQ multiplex PCR. The table records roughly 160,000 clones, about 80% of them present only once. The sequencing here drew on PBMCs, taken after 24 months of ibrutinib treatment. Every receptor here comes from a human donor with chronic lymphocytic leukemia.

This clone was detected once. The chain combines TRBV18 with TRBJ2-1; D gene ambiguous. The ends were cut back, 3 bases at V and 0 bases at J, with 15 bases in the middle. The germline CDR1 and CDR2 sequences are KGHSH and LQKENI. This CDR3 spans 17 amino acids. CDR3 bases: TGTGCCAGCTCACCGAGGCTTGGGGTAGGCTCCTACAATGAGCAGTTCTTC. As protein: CASSPRLGVGSYNEQFF.

The chain joins TRBV5-4 to TRBJ1-3; D is possibly TRBD1 (5 bases). V dropped 4 bases and J dropped 4 bases, with 15 bases sitting between them. Germline V CDR1 and CDR2: SGHNT, YYREEE (reference sequence). This CDR3 has 15 amino acids. The chain's CDR3 is CASSLPGAEGNTIYF. CDR3 coding DNA: TGTGCCAGCAGCCTGCCCGGGGCAGAGGGAAACACCATATATTTT.

The chain is built from TRBV7-9 and TRBJ1-5, with D possibly TRBD1 on 5 matching bases. There are 15 residues in the CDR3. Germline loops: CDR1 SEHNR, CDR2 FQNEAQ (reference sequence). V was pared by 1 base and J by 7 bases, with 14 bases between. The CDR3 DNA follows: TGTGCCAGCAGCTTAGGGGACCTGGGTAGACAGCCCCAGCATTTT. This encodes CASSLGDLGRQPQHF. The whole variable domain, filled in from reference TRBV7-9 and TRBJ1-5, reads DTGVSQNPRHKITKRGQNVTFRCDPISEHNRLYWYRQTLGQGPEFLTYFQNEAQLEKSRLLSDRFSAERPKGSFSTLEIQRTEQGDSAMYLCASSLGDLGRQPQHFGDGTRLSIL.

This clone was seen more than once but under ten times. The chain joins TRBV5-1 to TRBJ2-2; D uncertain. Germline V gives CDR1 SGHRS, CDR2 YFSETQ. The CDR3 consists of 13 residues. V was shortened by 4 bases and J by 0 bases, with 4 bases between the two germline ends. The DNA of the CDR3 is TGCGCCAGCAGCCCATCGAACACCGGGGAGCTGTTTTTT. As protein: CASSPSNTGELFF.

This chain connects TRBV5-1 to TRBJ2-1; D not resolved. The CDR3 has 13 residues. From germline, CDR1 is SGHRS and CDR2 YFSETQ. Trimming removed 6 bases at V and 4 bases at J, with 11 bases between. The CDR3 loop reads CASKVTLYNEQFF. The CDR3 DNA sequence: TGCGCCAGCAAGGTAACTCTATACAATGAGCAGTTCTTC.

The chain links TRBV6-1 to TRBJ1-3; D is ambiguous. V was pared by 5 bases and J by 0 bases, with 5 bases between. CDR1 is MNHNS, CDR2 SASEGT, per germline. This CDR3 spans 13 amino acids. The CDR3: CASSPHSGNTIYF. The DNA for the CDR3 is TGTGCCAGCAGTCCTCACTCTGGAAACACCATATATTTT.

The chain recombines TRBV5-1 with TRBJ2-7, with 8 bases fitting TRBD1. The CDR3 contains 15 residues. CDR1 and CDR2 from the germline V gene are SGHRS and YFSETQ. Losses at the gene ends were 0 bases for V and 0 bases for J; bases not matched to a gene: 2. The CDR3 spells CASSLGQGLSYEQYF. The CDR3 DNA reads TGCGCCAGCAGCTTGGGACAGGGGCTCTCCTACGAGCAGTACTTC.

The chain is built from TRBV4-3 and TRBJ2-4, with 9 positions matching TRBD1. This CDR3 spans 17 amino acids. The junction had 14 bases not matched to a gene; V was cut back by 4 bases and J by 7 bases. Germline loops: CDR1 LGHNA, CDR2 YSLEER. This CDR3 is CASSRGGTGGPRNIQYF. In DNA, the CDR3 is TGCGCCAGCAGCCGAGGAGGTACAGGGGGCCCAAGGAACATTCAGTACTTC.

This chain links TRBV5-1 with TRBJ2-7; D is possibly TRBD2 (5 bases). The germline V gene has CDR1 SGHRS and CDR2 YFSETQ. Deletions cut 5 bases from V and 0 bases from J, with 12 bases between. This CDR3 has 14 amino acids. The CDR3 is CASSTGINSYEQYF. The CDR3 DNA is TGCGCCAGCAGTACCGGGATCAACTCCTACGAGCAGTACTTC.

The V call is TRBV4-3, the J call TRBJ1-2, with 7 bases matching TRBD1. This CDR3 is built from 14 residues. In germline, CDR1 is LGHNA, CDR2 YSLEER. J lost 4 bases, V lost 3 bases, and 5 bases had no gene match. The CDR3 bases are TGCGCCAGCAGCCACCAACAGGGGTCCTATGGCTACACCTTC. This sequence encodes CASSHQQGSYGYTF.

V gene TRBV19 combines with J gene TRBJ1-1; maybe TRBD1 (5 bases). CDR3 length equals 14 residues. Trimming stripped 2 bases from V and 1 base from J, with 8 bases between. Per the germline V gene, CDR1 is LNHDA and CDR2 is SQIVND (reference sequence). The CDR3 loop reads CASSIRGTNTEAFF. DNA for the CDR3: TGTGCCAGTAGTATAAGAGGGACGAACACTGAAGCTTTCTTT.

This rearrangement joins TRBV5-8 to TRBJ1-5; the match to TRBD1 covers 8 bases. The CDR3 runs 14 residues. CDR1 is SGHTS and CDR2 is YDEGEE in the germline V gene. Germline trimming cut 2 bases from V and 9 bases from J; bases unmatched to any gene: 7. The CDR3: CASSLQGGIGPQHF. CDR3 nucleotide sequence: TGTGCCAGCAGCTTACAGGGGGGTATTGGGCCCCAGCATTTT.

J is TRBJ1-6 and V is TRBV6-5; D remains ambiguous. This CDR3 contains 14 residues. CDR1 MNHEY and CDR2 SVGAGI come from the germline V gene. Trimming left V 0 bases short and J 14 bases short, with 14 bases between. The CDR3 is CASSYSGHRLALHF. CDR3 sequence (DNA): TGTGCCAGCAGTTACTCTGGCCACCGATTAGCCCTCCACTTT.